The sequence of this TCR beta chain was determined in a study of T cell repertoires in cytomegalovirus infection. Study in general: A matching HLA type, together with CMV infection, was signaled by public TCR beta signatures.

TCRdb redid the calling of the reads with MiXCR, one entry per CDR3 protein. This sample has roughly 180,000 distinct CDR3 sequences; 25% to 30% occur once, and the top ten carry 30% to 35%. This clonotype has more than one count but fewer than ten. Its antigen remains unidentified. V shed 0 bases, J shed 2 bases, and the junction held 1 base outside the gene matches. Per the germline V gene, CDR1 is SGHAT and CDR2 is FQNNGV. The CDR3 runs to 16 residues. Whole-study results and caveats: The response measured ex vivo was dominated by TCR beta clonotypes (HLA-C-restricted and CMV-specific).

This chain joins TRBV11-2 and TRBJ2-3; TRBD2 agrees at 11 bases. The specimen was PBMCs. This clonotype was obtained from a human donor in good health (CMV status not recorded). Some clones in this sample may be carry-over from other donors' samples. The DNA for the CDR3 is TGTGCCAGCAGCTTAGAACTAGCGGGGGCCACAGATACGCAGTATTTT. Its protein is CASSLELAGATDTQYF.